What follows are 14 T cell receptor beta chains derived from one specimen sequenced in a study of T-cell reconstitution after alpha-beta-depleted transplantation in children. Preparing the TCRbeta library involved the use of unique molecular identifiers. One entry per CDR3 protein, called by TCRdb with MiXCR from the PCR reads. The repertoire holds 200,000 to 250,000 distinct CDR3 sequences, approximately 10% seen once, with around 6.2% in the top ten. Sequenced material: PBMCs from the stem cell graft donor, taken from the stem cell graft. The receptor source for this set is a human donor who donated a stem cell graft to a child with acute lymphoblastic leukemia.

This clonotype has a handful of counts. This chain links TRBV11-2 with TRBJ1-2; 8 positions agree with TRBD1. The CDR3 is 15 amino acids. V lost 5 bases, J lost 3 bases, and 8 bases stayed unmatched. Per the germline V gene, CDR1 is SGHAT and CDR2 is FQNNGV. The CDR3 protein is CASSRSTGDDYGYTF. The CDR3 DNA is TGTGCCAGCAGCCGGTCGACAGGGGATGACTATGGCTACACCTTC. The full variable domain, its missing parts supplied by reference TRBV11-2 and TRBJ1-2, is EAGVAQSPRYKIIEKRQSVAFWCNPISGHATLYWYQQILGQGPKLLIQFQNNGVVDDSQLPKDRFSAERLKGVDSTLKIQPAKLEDSAVYLCASSRSTGDDYGYTFGSGTRLTVV.

This clonotype was picked up many times. At one boundary the junction diverges from the germline segment, which might be a read error. The chain uses TRBV5-4 and TRBJ2-1; tentatively, D is TRBD1 (5 bases). The CDR3 is 13 amino acids. The germline gives CDR1 SGHNT, CDR2 YYREEE (reference sequence). For the CDR3, the DNA is TGTGCCAGCAGTTTGGACACTTACAATGAGCAGTTCTTC. As protein: CASSLDTYNEQFF. Looking up the rest from reference TRBV5-4 and TRBJ2-1 gives the full variable domain: ETGVTQSPTHLIKTRGQQVTLRCSSQSGHNTVSWYQQALGQGPQFIFQYYREEENGRGNFPPRFSGLQFPNYSSELNVNALELDDSALYLCASSLDTYNEQFFGPGTRLTVL.

This clonotype was counted at least ten times. J is TRBJ2-1 and V is TRBV24-1; TRBD1 agrees at 10 bases. Germline V gives CDR1 KGHDR, CDR2 SFDVKD. With 5 bases clipped from V and 4 bases from J, the junction kept 4 bases outside the gene matches. CDR3 length: 15 residues. CDR3 sequence (DNA): TGTGCCACCAGTGTTCGGGACAGGGGATACAATGAGCAGTTCTTC. Translated, it gives CATSVRDRGYNEQFF.

The table lists this clonotype with many counts. The rearrangement uses TRBV12-3 or TRBV12-4 and TRBJ2-1; no definite D call. With 6 bases removed from V and 0 bases from J, the gap between germline ends came to 15 bases. The CDR3 spans 16 residues. CDR3 nucleotides: TGTGCCAGCAGCTCCCCTGGTAGGAGCTCCTACAATGAGCAGTTCTTC. Translation gives CASSSPGRSSYNEQFF.

The V call is TRBV6-6, the J call TRBJ2-3; 8 nucleotides agree with TRBD2. The CDR3 extends over 12 amino acids. V trimming: 7 bases; J trimming: 8 bases; junction bases outside the gene matches: 5. From germline, CDR1 is MNHNY and CDR2 SVGAGI (reference sequence). The CDR3 protein is CASKDGGGTQYF. Here the CDR3 DNA reads TGTGCCAGCAAGGACGGGGGGGGTACGCAGTATTTT.

This clonotype was detected a few times. This sequence joins TRBV25-1 and TRBJ2-3; possibly TRBD1 or TRBD2 for D (5 bases each). This CDR3 region has 15 residues. Germline assignment: CDR1 MGHDK and CDR2 SYGVNS. The V and J ends lost 8 bases and 1 base respectively, with 16 bases between them. Here the CDR3 reads CASGPPGTGTDTQYF. As DNA, the CDR3 is TGTGCCAGCGGGCCTCCCGGGACGGGCACAGATACGCAGTATTTT.

This clonotype has a handful of counts. The chain carries TRBV9 and TRBJ1-2, with a tentative D call TRBD1 (6 bases). Between the trimmed V and J ends, which lost 0 bases and 7 bases, there was a span of 16 bases. This CDR3 has 15 residues. The germline CDR1 and CDR2 sequences are SGDLS and YYNGEE. CDR3 in amino acids: CASSVGFRGGFGYTF. The CDR3 region has the DNA TGTGCCAGCAGCGTAGGTTTTAGGGGGGGCTTTGGCTACACCTTC.

This clonotype has a handful of counts. The chain combines TRBV10-3 with TRBJ2-6; tentatively, D is TRBD1 or TRBD2 (5 bases each). Trimming stripped 5 bases from V and 0 bases from J, with 14 bases between. The CDR3 consists of 17 residues. The germline gives CDR1 ENHRY, CDR2 SYGVKD. The CDR3 sequence: CAISRDGERSGANVLTF. In DNA, the CDR3 is TGTGCCATCAGTCGGGACGGAGAGCGCTCTGGGGCCAACGTCCTGACTTTC.

This clonotype was counted at least ten times. The rearrangement joins TRBV29-1 to TRBJ1-4, with D perhaps matching TRBD1 (5 bases). Trimming removed 3 bases from V and 0 bases from J, with 17 bases in between. Per the germline V gene, CDR1 is SQVTM and CDR2 is ANQGSEA. The length of the CDR3 is 17 residues. The DNA of the CDR3 is TGCAGCGTTGATGGGACCCTACCCCCTGCAACTAATGAAAAACTGTTTTTT. Translating it yields CSVDGTLPPATNEKLFF.

The chain is built from TRBV5-1 and TRBJ2-4, with D unclear. The germline gives CDR1 SGHRS, CDR2 YFSETQ. V dropped 0 bases and J dropped 3 bases, with 19 bases sitting between them. This CDR3 contains 18 residues. The CDR3 coding sequence is TGCGCCAGCAGCTTGGGTCGCACAGAAGGGTTAGGCAAAAACATTCAGTACTTC. Its protein product is CASSLGRTEGLGKNIQYF.

This clonotype was seen a handful of times. The chain links TRBV7-9 to TRBJ2-5, with D possibly being TRBD2 (5 bases). Germline CDR1 reads SEHNR; CDR2 reads FQNEAQ (reference sequence). CDR3 length: 14 amino acids. V dropped 0 bases and J dropped 1 base, with 6 bases sitting between them. CDR3 nucleotides: TGTGCCAGCAGCTTAGCGAGCGGCCAAGAGACCCAGTACTTC. This translates into CASSLASGQETQYF.

This clonotype was counted ten times or more. The chain uses TRBV7-2 and TRBJ2-1; 12 bases agree with TRBD2. The CDR3 has 17 residues. V lost 4 bases to trimming and J lost 3 bases; unmatched junction nucleotides: 7. The V gene's germline CDR1 is SGHTA and CDR2 FQGNSA. CDR3 loop: CASSSTMTSGGYNEQFF. The CDR3 DNA reads as TGTGCCAGCAGCTCGACGATGACTAGCGGGGGCTACAATGAGCAGTTCTTC.

This clonotype came up a few times. V gene TRBV20-1 combines with J gene TRBJ1-1, with D tentatively TRBD1 (5 bases). The V gene's germline CDR1 is DFQATT and CDR2 SNEGSKA (reference sequence). This CDR3 contains 13 residues. Deletions cut 4 bases from V and 0 bases from J, with 9 bases between. The CDR3 DNA is TGCAGTGCTACCGGGACCCTGAACACTGAAGCTTTCTTT. This encodes CSATGTLNTEAFF.

The sample holds many counts of this clonotype. The rearrangement links TRBV7-9 to TRBJ2-2; 7 bases are a match to TRBD1. With 5 bases clipped from V and 9 bases from J, the junction kept 6 bases outside the gene matches. The CDR3 loop spans 13 amino acids. The V gene's germline CDR1 is SEHNR and CDR2 FQNEAQ (reference sequence). As DNA, the CDR3 is TGTGCCAGCAGCCCGACAGGGATCCGGGAGCTGTTTTTT. Protein: CASSPTGIRELFF.